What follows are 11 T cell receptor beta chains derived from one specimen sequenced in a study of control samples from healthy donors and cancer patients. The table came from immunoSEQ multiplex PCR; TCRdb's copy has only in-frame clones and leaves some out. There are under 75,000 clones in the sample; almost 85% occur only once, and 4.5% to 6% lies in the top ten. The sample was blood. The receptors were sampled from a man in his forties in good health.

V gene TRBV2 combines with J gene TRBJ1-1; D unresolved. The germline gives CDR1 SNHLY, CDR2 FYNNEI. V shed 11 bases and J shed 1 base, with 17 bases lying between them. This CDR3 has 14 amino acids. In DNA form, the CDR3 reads TGTGCCGGAGTAACCGGGGTCACGAACACTGAAGCTTTCTTT. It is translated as CAGVTGVTNTEAFF.

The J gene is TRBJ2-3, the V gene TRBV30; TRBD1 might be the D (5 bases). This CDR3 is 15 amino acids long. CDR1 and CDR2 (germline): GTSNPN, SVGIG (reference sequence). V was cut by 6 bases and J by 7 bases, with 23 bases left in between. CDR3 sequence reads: CACSQGTTFMNTQYF. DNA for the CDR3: TGTGCCTGCAGCCAGGGAACCACGTTCATGAATACGCAGTATTTT. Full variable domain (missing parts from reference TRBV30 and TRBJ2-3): SQTIHQWPATLVQPVGSPLSLECTVEGTSNPNLYWYRQAAGRGLQLLFYSVGIGQISSEVPQNLSASRPQDRQFILSSKKLLLSDSGFYLCACSQGTTFMNTQYFGPGTRLTVL.

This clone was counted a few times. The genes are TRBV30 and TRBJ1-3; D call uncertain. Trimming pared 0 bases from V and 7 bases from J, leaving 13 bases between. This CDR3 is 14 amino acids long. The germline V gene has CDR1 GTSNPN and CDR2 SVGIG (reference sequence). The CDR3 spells CAWSVGVRGNTIYF. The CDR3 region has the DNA TGTGCCTGGAGTGTCGGAGTTCGCGGGAACACCATATATTTT.

CDR3 in DNA: TGTGCCAGCAGCGTCCAGGGGGTCCAAGAGACCCAGTACTTC. Its protein product is CASSVQGVQETQYF. The gene calls are TRBV7-2 and TRBJ2-5; 7 bases are shared with TRBD1. The CDR3 extends over 14 amino acids. CDR1 and CDR2 (germline): SGHTA, FQGNSA. V trimming: 5 bases; J trimming: 1 base; junction bases outside the gene matches: 4.

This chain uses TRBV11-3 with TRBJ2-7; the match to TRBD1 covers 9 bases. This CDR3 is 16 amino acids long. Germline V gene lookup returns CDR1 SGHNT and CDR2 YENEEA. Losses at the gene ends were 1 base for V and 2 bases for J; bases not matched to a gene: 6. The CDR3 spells CASSLGPGDRAYEQYF. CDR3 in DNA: TGTGCCAGCAGCTTAGGACCCGGGGACAGGGCCTACGAGCAGTACTTC. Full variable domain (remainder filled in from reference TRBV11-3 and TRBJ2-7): EAGVVQSPRYKIIEKKQPVAFWCNPISGHNTLYWYLQNLGQGPELLIRYENEEAVDDSQLPKDRFSAERLKGVDSTLKIQPAELGDSAVYLCASSLGPGDRAYEQYFGPGTRLTVT.

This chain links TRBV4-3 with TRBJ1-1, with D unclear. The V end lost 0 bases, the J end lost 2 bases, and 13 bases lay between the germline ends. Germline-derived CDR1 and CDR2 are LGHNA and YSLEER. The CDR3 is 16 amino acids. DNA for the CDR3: TGCGCCAGCAGCCAAGATCTAGTTTCAGTAAACACTGAAGCTTTCTTT. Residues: CASSQDLVSVNTEAFF.

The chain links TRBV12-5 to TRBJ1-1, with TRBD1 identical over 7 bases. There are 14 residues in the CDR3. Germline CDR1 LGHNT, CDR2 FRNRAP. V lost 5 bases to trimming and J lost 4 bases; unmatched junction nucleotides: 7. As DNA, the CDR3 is TGTGCTAGTGGTACAGACCGACAGGGCACTGAAGCTTTCTTT. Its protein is CASGTDRQGTEAFF.

CDR3 bases: TGTGCCAGCAGCCCCCTGAGGGGACAGGCGGGCTATGGCTACACCTTC. Translation: CASSPLRGQAGYGYTF. The rearrangement uses TRBV7-2 and TRBJ1-2; 8 bases are a match to TRBD1. Trimming took 5 bases from V and 4 from J; bases not matched to a gene: 12. Looked up from germline, CDR1 is SGHTA and CDR2 is FQGNSA. This CDR3 is 16 amino acids long. Full variable domain (rest looked up from reference TRBV7-2 and TRBJ1-2): GAGVSQSPSNKVTEKGKDVELRCDPISGHTALYWYRQSLGQGLEFLIYFQGNSAPDKSGLPSDRFSAERTGGSVSTLTIQRTQQEDSAVYLCASSPLRGQAGYGYTFGSGTRLTVV.

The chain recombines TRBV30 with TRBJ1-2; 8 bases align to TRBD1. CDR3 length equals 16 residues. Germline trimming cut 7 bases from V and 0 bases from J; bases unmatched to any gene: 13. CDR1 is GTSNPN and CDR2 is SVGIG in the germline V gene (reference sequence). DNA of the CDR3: TGTGCCTATTCCCGGGACAGGAAGCGTTCTAACTATGGCTACACCTTC. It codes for CAYSRDRKRSNYGYTF.

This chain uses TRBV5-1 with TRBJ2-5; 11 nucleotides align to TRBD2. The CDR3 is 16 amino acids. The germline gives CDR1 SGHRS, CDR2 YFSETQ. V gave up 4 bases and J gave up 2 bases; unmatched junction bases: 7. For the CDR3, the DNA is TGCGCCAGCAGCCCTGGGACTAGCGGACTACAAGAGACCCAGTACTTC. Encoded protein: CASSPGTSGLQETQYF. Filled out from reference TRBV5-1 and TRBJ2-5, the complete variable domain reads KAGVTQTPRYLIKTRGQQVTLSCSPISGHRSVSWYQQTPGQGLQFLFEYFSETQRNKGNFPGRFSGRQFSNSRSEMNVSTLELGDSALYLCASSPGTSGLQETQYFGPGTRLLVL.

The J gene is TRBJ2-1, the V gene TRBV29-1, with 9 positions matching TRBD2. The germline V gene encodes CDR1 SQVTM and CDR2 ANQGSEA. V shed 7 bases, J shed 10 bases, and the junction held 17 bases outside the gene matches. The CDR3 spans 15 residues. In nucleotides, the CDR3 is TGCAGCGCCCCCATGGTAACTAGCGGGTCCAGAGAGCAGTTCTTC. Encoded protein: CSAPMVTSGSREQFF.